This is a list of T cell receptor beta chains from one sample in a study of blood T cell repertoires in COVID-19. The assay was immunoSEQ multiplex PCR, and TCRdb's table has in-frame clones only and misses some. The repertoire holds 95,000 to 150,000 clones, 70% to 90% seen once, with roughly 1% in the top ten. The sequenced sample consisted of peripheral blood. These receptors were taken from a woman in her forties or fifties with active or convalescent COVID-19. Each CDR3 is given with its conserved first and last residue. D genes are given only for firm matches. Not every row has a clone size; where given, it reads once, few, many or a size class.

V	size	J	D	DNA	CDR3
TRBV28	NA	TRBJ2-3	TRBD2	TGTGCCAGCAGCGAGGCGCGGGAGTGGGGCACAGATACGCAGTATTTT	CASSEAREWGTDTQYF
TRBV19	NA	TRBJ1-2	NA	TGTGCCAGTAGTATCAGGGGTAACTATGGCTACACCTTC	CASSIRGNYGYTF
TRBV5-6	NA	TRBJ2-2	NA	TGTGCCAGCAGCTTGGACACTAGACGAGAGCTGTTTTTT	CASSLDTRRELFF
TRBV7-9	NA	TRBJ2-3	TRBD2	TGTGCCAGCAGCTCAATAGCGGGAGGCACAGATACGCAGTATTTT	CASSSIAGGTDTQYF
TRBV7-6	NA	TRBJ2-7	TRBD1	TGTGCCAGCAGCTTGGCCGACAGGGGCCCCTACGAGCAGTACTTC	CASSLADRGPYEQYF
TRBV2	NA	TRBJ2-7	TRBD1	TGTGCCAGCAGTGAAGCCAACTTGGACAGGGACTACGAGCAGTACTTC	CASSEANLDRDYEQYF
TRBV28	NA	TRBJ2-1	TRBD2	TGTGCCAGTTTAGCGGGACCCAGCTCCTACAATGAGCAGTTCTTC	CASLAGPSSYNEQFF
TRBV11-2	NA	TRBJ2-1	TRBD2	TGTGCCAGCAGCTCACCCGGGACTAGCGGTTTGAGCTCCTACAATGAGCAGTTCTTC	CASSSPGTSGLSSYNEQFF
TRBV7-9	NA	TRBJ2-7	TRBD2	TGTGCCAGCAGCCCTATTAGCGGGGGAACCTACGAGCAGTACTTC	CASSPISGGTYEQYF
TRBV7-9	NA	TRBJ2-1	TRBD2	TGTGCCAGCAGCCAAGACTTAGGAGAGCGGGAGCAGGACAATGAGCAGTTCTTC	CASSQDLGEREQDNEQFF
TRBV19	few	TRBJ1-2	TRBD1	TGTGCCAGTAGTATCATGGTGGGACAGGACTATGGCTACACCTTC	CASSIMVGQDYGYTF
TRBV5-8	NA	TRBJ2-4	TRBD1	TGTGCCAGCAGCGCGGAGAGACAGGGTGGAAACATTCAGTACTTC	CASSAERQGGNIQYF
TRBV28	NA	TRBJ1-2	NA	TGTGCCAGCAGTTTACGTGGTAGAGCTTATGGCTACACCTTC	CASSLRGRAYGYTF
TRBV5-1	NA	TRBJ2-1	NA	TGCGCCAGCAGCTCCACTAGTTACAATGAGCAGTTCTTC	CASSSTSYNEQFF
TRBV5-4	NA	TRBJ2-7	NA	TGTGCCAGCAGCTTGTATAAAATGGCGGGTTTTACCTACGAGCAGTACTTC	CASSLYKMAGFTYEQYF
TRBV6-5	NA	TRBJ2-1	NA	TGTGCCAGCAGAGAGCTGACCTACAATGAGCAGTTCTTC	CASRELTYNEQFF
TRBV5-1	NA	TRBJ2-3	NA	TGCGCCACCGCCGCGGAGGGCCGCACAGATACGCAGTATTTT	CATAAEGRTDTQYF
TRBV10-3	NA	TRBJ2-7	TRBD1	TGTGCCATCACGACCGGGACAGGGCTCGAGCAGTACTTC	CAITTGTGLEQYF
TRBV5-1	NA	TRBJ2-7	TRBD1	TGCGCCAGCAGCTTAAGCAGGGGGTCCTACGAGCAGTACTTC	CASSLSRGSYEQYF
TRBV4-3	NA	TRBJ2-1	NA	TGCGCCAGCAGCCAAAATCTAGCGGAGGGGGGGAATGAGCAGTTCTTC	CASSQNLAEGGNEQFF
TRBV19	NA	TRBJ2-2	TRBD2	TGTGCCAGTATGTACCGGGCGGCGGGAGTCGGGGAGCTGTTTTTT	CASMYRAAGVGELFF
TRBV28	NA	TRBJ2-5	TRBD2	TGTGCCAGCAGTTTACCTCGGGGGGAGGAGACCCAGTACTTC	CASSLPRGEETQYF
TRBV9	NA	TRBJ2-2	TRBD2	TGTGCCAGCAGCGTAACTAGCGGGAAGGCCGGGGAGCTGTTTTTT	CASSVTSGKAGELFF
TRBV5-1	NA	TRBJ2-5	NA	TGCGCCAGCAGCCAGGGGGGCGCCGGGACAGCGGAGACCCAGTACTTC	CASSQGGAGTAETQYF
TRBV7-2	NA	TRBJ2-1	NA	TGTGCCAGCAGCTCCCCCCCGGGGGTATACAATGAGCAGTTCTTC	CASSSPPGVYNEQFF
TRBV7-2	NA	TRBJ1-5	NA	TGTGCCAGCAGCTTACAGGTCCGACAGCCCCAGCATTTT	CASSLQVRQPQHF
TRBV6-5	NA	TRBJ1-1	NA	TGTGCCGGCACACGGGAGGGAAAGACTGAAGCTTTCTTT	CAGTREGKTEAFF